This is a list of T cell receptor beta chains from one sample in a study of blood T cells in healthy people across ages. TCRdb re-analysed the 5' RACE reads in MiXCR, keeping a single row per CDR3 protein. The sample yields roughly 2 million distinct CDR3 sequences, less than 50% seen once. Material for sequencing was blood. Receptors originate from a woman aged 40 to 50 in good health. Each CDR3 is given with its conserved first and last residue.

V gene: TRBV18
CDR3 length: 15
CDR3 protein: CASSPLQKTNTEAFF

V gene: TRBV7-8
CDR3 length: 16
CDR3 protein: CASSQRWTKNTGELFF

V gene: TRBV29-1
CDR3 length: 13
CDR3 protein: CSVGGGNSYEQYF

V gene: TRBV20-1
CDR3 length: 15
CDR3 protein: CSALVALGGTDMQYF

V gene: TRBV7-9
CDR3 length: 17
CDR3 protein: CASSSQGQGSKNNEQFF

V gene: TRBV28
CDR3 length: 15
CDR3 protein: CASSLRQGGTYEQYF

V gene: TRBV4-3
CDR3 length: 14
CDR3 protein: CASSHGGGLDTQYF

V gene: TRBV11-2
CDR3 length: 20
CDR3 protein: CASSATPGQEAPAGHNEQFF

V gene: TRBV6-1
CDR3 length: 15
CDR3 protein: CASIKGEFPQETQYF

V gene: TRBV6-2/TRBV6-3
CDR3 length: 14
CDR3 protein: CASSSPRGGQPQHF

V gene: TRBV9
CDR3 length: 13
CDR3 protein: CASSAGTGGEAFF

V gene: TRBV7-9
CDR3 length: 15
CDR3 protein: CASSARTRGNEKLFF

V gene: TRBV6-5
CDR3 length: 13
CDR3 protein: CASSDSLGNIQYF

V gene: TRBV4-1
CDR3 length: 16
CDR3 protein: CASSQDRRGEQETQYF

V gene: TRBV27
CDR3 length: 15
CDR3 protein: CASSSRRTSGGRQFF

V gene: TRBV20-1
CDR3 length: 13
CDR3 protein: CSAGTGVTTEAFF

V gene: TRBV20-1
CDR3 length: 14
CDR3 protein: CSADRSWSYNEQFF

V gene: TRBV5-6
CDR3 length: 12
CDR3 protein: CAISLGGGTQYF

V gene: TRBV7-9
CDR3 length: 14
CDR3 protein: CASSLREVPYEQYF

V gene: TRBV4-2
CDR3 length: 16
CDR3 protein: CASSQDETGANSPLHF

V gene: TRBV5-1
CDR3 length: 14
CDR3 protein: CASSLGTPDYGYTF

V gene: TRBV7-2
CDR3 length: 17
CDR3 protein: CASSWSSGGTSTDTQYF

V gene: TRBV7-2
CDR3 length: 16
CDR3 protein: CASSFLFSRGYNEQFF

V gene: TRBV6-5
CDR3 length: 15
CDR3 protein: CASSYWRSGANVLTF

V gene: TRBV10-3
CDR3 length: 15
CDR3 protein: CAISESRTGQETQYF

V gene: TRBV7-2
CDR3 length: 16
CDR3 protein: CASSLVSGAPYNEQFF

V gene: TRBV7-2
CDR3 length: 13
CDR3 protein: CASSKDRATEAFF

V gene: TRBV11-2
CDR3 length: 16
CDR3 protein: CASSLVQGAFGETQYF

V gene: TRBV20-1
CDR3 length: 16
CDR3 protein: CSAGGTGGTYQETQYF

V gene: TRBV6-2/TRBV6-3
CDR3 length: 15
CDR3 protein: CASSYTLNPVDTQYF

V gene: TRBV3-1
CDR3 length: 15
CDR3 protein: CASSQGRVSYNEQFF

V gene: TRBV7-2
CDR3 length: 17
CDR3 protein: CASSPRLAGGSYNEQFF

V gene: TRBV2
CDR3 length: 15
CDR3 protein: CASLLGGGVADTQYF

V gene: TRBV13
CDR3 length: 19
CDR3 protein: CASSLVTGQGNSGANVLTF

V gene: TRBV29-1
CDR3 length: 16
CDR3 protein: CSVERGSGVRTGELFF

V gene: TRBV4-3
CDR3 length: 15
CDR3 protein: CASSQDRQGITEAFF

V gene: TRBV11-2
CDR3 length: 16
CDR3 protein: CASKEGLVRSYNEQFF

V gene: TRBV6-6
CDR3 length: 15
CDR3 protein: CASSSRQATTYGYTF

V gene: TRBV12-3/TRBV12-4
CDR3 length: 15
CDR3 protein: CASKRVGGRFHEQYF

V gene: TRBV5-1
CDR3 length: 15
CDR3 protein: CASSLAGPLGNEQFF

V gene: TRBV20-1
CDR3 length: 14
CDR3 protein: CSARTERRTDTQYF

V gene: TRBV6-2/TRBV6-3
CDR3 length: 16
CDR3 protein: CASSYLAEGAGNEQFF

V gene: TRBV20-1
CDR3 length: 13
CDR3 protein: CSAEGTNTGTQYF

V gene: TRBV24-1
CDR3 length: 13
CDR3 protein: CATSVLAGGGQFF